Sequencing of this T cell receptor beta chain was carried out in a study of shared clonotypes between healthy human individuals. This CDR3 is built from 14 residues. The ends were cut back, 7 bases at V and 0 bases at J, with 12 bases in the middle. Germline loops: CDR1 MDHEN, CDR2 SYDVKM. Method: immunoSEQ multiplex PCR; TCRdb's copy keeps in-frame clones and lacks some. The top ten hold 0.13% to 0.15% of the sample, which has roughly 2.5 million clones, just over 90% seen once. The receptor's source is a man in his late teens or twenties in good health. V usage is TRBV28 and J usage is TRBJ1-2, with D possibly being TRBD1 (5 bases). Source material: naive CD4+ T cells sorted from blood. As for subset: CD45RA+ positively selected. The CDR3 DNA reads TGTGCCAGCACCAACCAGGGAGCTAACTATGGCTACACCTTC. It encodes CASTNQGANYGYTF.